These 8 T cell receptor beta chains were all obtained from the same sample, sequenced in a study of blood T cell repertoires in COVID-19. Data came from immunoSEQ multiplex PCR; TCRdb stores just in-frame clones and leaves some out. Of some 150,000 clones listed, 75% to 90% are singletons. Input material: peripheral blood. The receptors were gathered from a man aged 55 to 69 with acute or convalescent COVID-19.

The gene calls are TRBV3-1 (or the pseudogene TRBV3-2) and TRBJ2-7; 8 bases agree with TRBD2. The J segment lost 0 bases and the V segment lost 4 bases, leaving 8 bases of the junction unmatched. This CDR3 contains 16 residues. Germline CDR1 and CDR2: LGHDT and YNNKEL (reference sequence). In DNA form, the CDR3 reads TGTGCCAGCAGCCGGCTTAGCGGGATGAGCTCCTACGAGCAGTACTTC. It specifies CASSRLSGMSSYEQYF.

In its sample, this clone was seen a few times. The J gene is TRBJ1-3, the V gene TRBV5-1; D not resolved. The CDR3 has 15 amino acids. Trimming removed 1 base at V and 0 bases at J, with 8 bases between. Per the germline V gene, CDR1 is SGHRS and CDR2 is YFSETQ. CDR3 loop: CASSLTMSSGNTIYF. CDR3 sequence (DNA): TGCGCCAGCAGCTTGACCATGAGCTCTGGAAACACCATATATTTT.

Comment on this clone: The junction departs from germline at one end; a sequencing error may be responsible. This chain uses TRBV24-1 with TRBJ1-1, with 9 bases identical to TRBD1. The CDR3 is 15 amino acids. CDR1 and CDR2 (germline): KGHDR, SFDVKD. In nucleotides, the CDR3 is TGTGCCACCAGGGGGACAGGGAACCCGAACTCTGAAGCTTTCTTT. Translating it yields CATRGTGNPNSEAFF.

The chain couples TRBV19 to TRBJ2-3; D might be TRBD1 (7 bases). The germline CDR1 and CDR2 sequences are LNHDA and SQIVND (reference sequence). The V and J ends lost 10 bases and 7 bases respectively, with 18 bases between them. This CDR3 contains 13 residues. CDR3 residues: CATGGGSLYTQYF. The CDR3 DNA reads TGTGCCACCGGAGGGGGCTCACTCTATACGCAGTATTTT.

J is TRBJ1-2 and V is TRBV28; TRBD1 might be the D (5 bases). Looked up from germline, CDR1 is MDHEN and CDR2 is SYDVKM. The V end lost 8 bases, the J end lost 7 bases, and 20 bases lay between the germline ends. This CDR3 region has 14 residues. The CDR3 bases are TGTGCCAGCCGATCCAACTCAGGGCGGAGTGGCTACACCTTC. This translates into CASRSNSGRSGYTF.

The chain recombines TRBV6-5 with TRBJ1-2, with 7 positions matching TRBD1. CDR3 length: 15 residues. Germline CDR1 is MNHEY and CDR2 is SVGAGI. Unmatched junction bases numbered 14, after V lost 6 bases and J lost 7 bases. CDR3 loop: CASRITEGARGGYTF. The CDR3, as DNA: TGTGCCAGCAGGATCACTGAGGGGGCCCGTGGTGGCTACACCTTC.

This clone is a singleton in its sample. The chain uses TRBV6-6 and TRBJ2-5; 8 bases align to TRBD1. With V trimmed by 7 bases and J by 3 bases, 10 bases remained unmatched. The CDR3 runs to 15 residues. From germline, CDR1 is MNHNY and CDR2 SVGAGI (reference sequence). The CDR3 spells CASTRDRSGKETQYF. CDR3 nucleotides: TGTGCCAGCACCAGGGACAGGTCGGGCAAAGAGACCCAGTACTTC.

This clone was picked up one time. The chain has TRBV29-1 and TRBJ1-2, with TRBD1 as a possible D gene (6 bases). The germline V and J ends were trimmed by 4 bases and 8 bases, with 14 bases remaining between them. This CDR3 spans 12 amino acids. Germline V gene lookup returns CDR1 SQVTM and CDR2 ANQGSEA. The CDR3 nucleotides read TGCAGCGTTGGCGAGGGGGATAGCGGCTACACCTTC. Translation: CSVGEGDSGYTF.